The 25 T cell receptor beta chains reported below all come from one sample, sequenced in a study of cytomegalovirus exposure and HLA in healthy donors. PCR was performed using 60 Vbeta and 13 Jbeta primers. Only in-frame clones appear in the TCRdb table, and some are missing; sequencing was by immunoSEQ multiplex PCR. The sample shows 120,000 or so clones, 60% to 80% of them seen only once. Sequencing was done on a sample of PBMCs. Receptor source: a young man in good health and CMV-seronegative.

The V call is TRBV15, the J call TRBJ1-2; the match to TRBD1 covers 7 bases. The CDR3 loop spans 14 amino acids. V lost 9 bases and J lost 2; bases outside the gene matches: 9. Per the germline V gene, CDR1 is LNHNV and CDR2 is YYDKDF (reference sequence). CDR3 in amino acids: CATSKGALNYGYTF. For the CDR3, the DNA is TGTGCCACTTCCAAGGGGGCCCTAAACTATGGCTACACCTTC.

The gene calls are TRBV19 and TRBJ1-5; 11 positions agree with TRBD1. With V trimmed by 5 bases and J by 1 base, 7 bases remained unmatched. From germline, CDR1 is LNHDA and CDR2 SQIVND (reference sequence). This CDR3 comprises 17 residues. This CDR3 reads CASSAGTGGVSNQPQHF. CDR3 nucleotides: TGTGCCAGTAGTGCCGGGACAGGGGGTGTAAGCAATCAGCCCCAGCATTTT.

The CDR3 region has the DNA TGCGCCAGCAGCTTGAGACAGGCGGCACAGAACACTGAAGCTTTCTTT. Its translation: CASSLRQAAQNTEAFF. This chain uses TRBV5-1 with TRBJ1-1, with a tentative D call TRBD1 (6 bases). V lost 1 base, J lost 1 base, and 14 bases lay in between. The CDR3 length is 16 residues. Germline V CDR1 and CDR2: SGHRS, YFSETQ.

This chain links TRBV19 with TRBJ2-7; TRBD2 matches 7 bases. From germline, CDR1 is LNHDA and CDR2 SQIVND (reference sequence). V was pared by 6 bases and J by 4 bases, with 6 bases of the junction left unmatched. The CDR3 totals 13 residues. The CDR3 nucleotides are TGTGCCAGTAGCGGACTAGTAACTTACGAGCAGTACTTC. This codes for CASSGLVTYEQYF.

The chain carries TRBV6-6 and TRBJ1-1; D remains unclear. CDR1 and CDR2 (germline): MNHNY, SVGAGI (reference sequence). V gave up 2 bases and J gave up 1 base, with 2 bases separating them. The CDR3 runs to 12 residues. The CDR3 protein is CASSYQNTEAFF. The CDR3 bases are TGTGCCAGCAGTTACCAGAACACTGAAGCTTTCTTT.

This CDR3 is CASSLRSGGAYF. DNA for the CDR3: TGTGCCAGCAGTTTAAGGTCGGGGGGCGCGTACTTC. The rearrangement uses TRBV28 and TRBJ2-7; D possibly corresponds to TRBD2 (7 bases). The CDR3 sequence is 12 residues long. Between the trimmed V and J ends, which lost 2 bases and 12 bases, there was a span of 14 bases. Germline loops: CDR1 MDHEN, CDR2 SYDVKM.

The V gene is TRBV5-4, the J gene TRBJ2-6, with D perhaps TRBD1 (5 bases). V dropped 2 bases and J dropped 3 bases, with 6 bases sitting between them. CDR3 length equals 14 residues. CDR1 is SGHNT, CDR2 YYREEE, per germline (reference sequence). The CDR3 DNA is TGTGCCAGCAGCTTCAGGGATGGGGCCAACGTCCTGACTTTC. Protein product: CASSFRDGANVLTF. Based on the CDR3 plus reference TRBV5-4 and TRBJ2-6, the full variable domain is ETGVTQSPTHLIKTRGQQVTLRCSSQSGHNTVSWYQQALGQGPQFIFQYYREEENGRGNFPPRFSGLQFPNYSSELNVNALELDDSALYLCASSFRDGANVLTFGAGSRLTVL.

The J gene is TRBJ1-6, the V gene TRBV5-5; 7 bases align to TRBD1. CDR3 size: 13 residues. J was trimmed by 8 bases and V by 2 bases; bases with no gene match: 1. The germline V gene encodes CDR1 SGHKS and CDR2 YYEKEE (reference sequence). CDR3 nucleotide sequence: TGTGCCAGCAGCTTAACAGGGGATTCACCCCTCCACTTT. This codes for CASSLTGDSPLHF.

The chain carries TRBV21-1 and TRBJ2-5; the table names TRBD2, a call not compared with the DNA. TRBV21-1 is flagged as a pseudogene. There are 12 residues in the CDR3. Here the CDR3 reads CASSKALGTQYF. Here the CDR3 DNA reads TGTGCCAGCAGCAAAGCGCTCGGGACCCAGTACTTC.

The V call is TRBV28, the J call TRBJ1-3; 8 positions match TRBD1. The CDR3 has 12 residues. V shed 10 bases and J 9 bases; nucleotides not matched to a gene: 8. The germline V gene encodes CDR1 MDHEN and CDR2 SYDVKM. The chain's CDR3 is CATRQGKATIYF. The CDR3 DNA reads TGTGCCACTCGACAGGGGAAGGCCACCATATATTTT.

The V gene is TRBV19, the J gene TRBJ2-3; 11 bases align to TRBD1. The V gene end was trimmed by 8 bases and the J gene end by 6 bases; junction bases not matched to a gene: 4. The germline V gene has CDR1 LNHDA and CDR2 SQIVND (reference sequence). The CDR3 loop spans 13 amino acids. The CDR3 sequence is CASGTGGIDTQYF. CDR3 nucleotides: TGTGCCAGTGGGACAGGGGGTATCGATACGCAGTATTTT.

The chain joins TRBV7-3 to TRBJ2-3, with 14 bases aligning to TRBD2. The CDR3 loop spans 18 amino acids. Per the germline V gene, CDR1 is SGHTA and CDR2 is FQGTGA. The V and J ends lost 5 bases and 1 base, in that order; junction bases with no gene match: 8. The CDR3 bases are TGTGCCAGCAGCCCGAGGACTAGCGGGGGGACGGGCACAGATACGCAGTATTTT. Protein sequence: CASSPRTSGGTGTDTQYF.

The chain uses TRBV10-3 and TRBJ1-6, with D hard to call. Germline V CDR1 and CDR2: ENHRY, SYGVKD. The CDR3 consists of 13 residues. V was pared by 2 bases and J by 15 bases, with 14 bases between. The DNA for the CDR3 is TGTGCCATCAGTGAGATCGCTGGTTCGGGCCTCCACTTT. It is translated as CAISEIAGSGLHF.

CDR3 sequence: CASSPLRVRSNEQFF. The CDR3 coding sequence is TGTGCCAGCAGCCCCCTCCGAGTCCGGAGCAATGAGCAGTTCTTC. The chain combines TRBV28 with TRBJ2-1; no clear D. V lost 6 bases and J lost 6, with 18 bases in between. Per germline, CDR1 MDHEN and CDR2 SYDVKM. The CDR3 contains 15 residues.

V gene TRBV5-4 combines with J gene TRBJ1-1, with TRBD1 matching over 7 bases. The CDR3 has 15 residues. J gave up 1 base and V 3 bases, and 6 bases lay outside the gene matches. Germline V CDR1 and CDR2: SGHNT, YYREEE (reference sequence). CDR3 sequence reads: CASSSTGFGNTEAFF. The CDR3 DNA is TGTGCCAGCAGCTCGACAGGGTTCGGGAACACTGAAGCTTTCTTT.

The rearrangement joins TRBV6-5 to TRBJ1-1, with 9 positions matching TRBD1. This CDR3 region has 16 residues. Unmatched junction bases numbered 4, after V lost 2 bases and J lost 0 bases. CDR1 and CDR2 (germline): MNHEY, SVGAGI. DNA of the CDR3: TGTGCCAGCAGTTACGGACAGGGGATCATGAACACTGAAGCTTTCTTT. Its protein product is CASSYGQGIMNTEAFF.

The rearrangement joins TRBV14 to TRBJ2-5, with 9 bases matching TRBD1. This CDR3 contains 14 residues. CDR1 and CDR2 from the germline V gene are SGHDN and FVKESK. The trim removed 4 bases at V and 4 bases at J, leaving 4 bases unmatched. CDR3 DNA sequence: TGTGCCAGCAGCCCGGGACAGGGCGGAGAGACCCAGTACTTC. Translating it yields CASSPGQGGETQYF.

The genes are TRBV6-1 and TRBJ1-2; D not certain. The germline V gene has CDR1 MNHNS and CDR2 SASEGT. This CDR3 region has 16 residues. V gave up 6 bases and J gave up 0 bases, with 17 bases separating them. The DNA for the CDR3 is TGTGCCAGCAGCGAACTACCGTTCCCCCCTAACTATGGCTACACCTTC. It yields the protein CASSELPFPPNYGYTF.

The chain is built from TRBV28 and TRBJ2-7; 7 bases are shared with TRBD1. V lost 8 bases, J lost 2 bases, and 6 bases stayed unmatched. The CDR3 is 13 residues long. Germline V gene data show CDR1 as MDHEN and CDR2 as SYDVKM. The CDR3: CASEKQGPYEQYF. The CDR3 DNA reads TGTGCCAGCGAGAAACAGGGGCCCTACGAGCAGTACTTC.

This CDR3 is CASSLLSSRGPQETQYF. The CDR3, as DNA: TGTGCCAGCAGTTTATTGAGTTCGCGGGGGCCACAAGAGACCCAGTACTTC. The gene calls are TRBV27 and TRBJ2-5; D is perhaps TRBD2 (7 bases). The V and J ends lost 1 base and 2 bases respectively, with 17 bases between them. This CDR3 has 17 residues. Germline lookup yields CDR1 MNHEY and CDR2 SMNVEV (reference sequence).

This chain uses TRBV2 with TRBJ2-5; tentative D call: TRBD1 (5 bases). Trimming cost V 2 bases and J 4 bases, with 8 bases left between them. The CDR3 totals 13 residues. Germline CDR1 and CDR2: SNHLY and FYNNEI. CDR3 sequence reads: CASSEQGRETQYF. The CDR3 coding sequence is TGTGCCAGCAGTGAACAGGGTCGAGAGACCCAGTACTTC.

This rearrangement joins TRBV29-1 to TRBJ2-5, with D perhaps TRBD1 (6 bases). This CDR3 spans 13 amino acids. Germline V CDR1 and CDR2: SQVTM, ANQGSEA. V lost 3 bases to trimming and J lost 2 bases, with 10 bases between them. CDR3 coding DNA: TGCAGCGTTGAGAGGGACAAACAAGAGACCCAGTACTTC. It specifies CSVERDKQETQYF.

The CDR3 DNA sequence: TGTGCCAGCAGCTTAGGGGCGGCAGCGGAAGGCTACACCTTC. This codes for CASSLGAAAEGYTF. This chain connects TRBV7-9 to TRBJ1-2; D gene unclear. CDR1 and CDR2 from the germline V gene are SEHNR and FQNEAQ (reference sequence). V was shortened by 1 base and J by 8 bases, with 14 bases between the two germline ends. This CDR3 is 14 amino acids long.

The chain has TRBV6-5 and TRBJ1-3; tentatively, D is TRBD1 (5 bases). The germline V gene has CDR1 MNHEY and CDR2 SVGAGI. The CDR3 contains 15 residues. Trimming took 0 bases from V and 4 from J, leaving 10 bases between them. The CDR3 DNA sequence: TGTGCCAGCAGTTACTCGTGGGGGGGAGGAAACACCATATATTTT. It is translated as CASSYSWGGGNTIYF.

The rearrangement joins TRBV9 to TRBJ2-1, with 8 bases aligning to TRBD2. Trimming took 3 bases from V and 5 from J; bases not matched to a gene: 7. The CDR3 consists of 15 residues. Germline V lookup: CDR1 SGDLS, CDR2 YYNGEE. CDR3 bases: TGTGCCAGCAGCGGAGTTGGCGGGGGGAACAATGAGCAGTTCTTC. Translation: CASSGVGGGNNEQFF. Using reference TRBV9 and TRBJ2-1 for the parts outside the CDR3, the full variable domain is DSGVTQTPKHLITATGQRVTLRCSPRSGDLSVYWYQQSLDQGLQFLIQYYNGEERAKGNILERFSAQQFPDLHSELNLSSLELGDSALYFCASSGVGGGNNEQFFGPGTRLTVL.